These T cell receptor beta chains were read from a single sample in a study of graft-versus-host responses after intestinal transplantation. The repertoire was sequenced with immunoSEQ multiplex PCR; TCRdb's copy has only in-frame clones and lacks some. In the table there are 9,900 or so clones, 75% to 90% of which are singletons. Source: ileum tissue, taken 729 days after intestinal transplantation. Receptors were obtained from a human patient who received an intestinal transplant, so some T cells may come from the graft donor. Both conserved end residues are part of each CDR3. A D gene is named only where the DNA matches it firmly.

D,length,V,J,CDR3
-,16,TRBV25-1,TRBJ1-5,CAIPHPQEASNQPQHF
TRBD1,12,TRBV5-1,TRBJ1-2,CASSWTGYGYTF
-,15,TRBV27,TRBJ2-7,CASSRYRGQSYEQYF
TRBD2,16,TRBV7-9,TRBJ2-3,CASRREREPGRDTQYF
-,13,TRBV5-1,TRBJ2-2,CASSLVVGGELFF
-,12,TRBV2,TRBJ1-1,CAIPRGDTEAFF
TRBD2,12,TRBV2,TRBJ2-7,CASREGGRVQYF
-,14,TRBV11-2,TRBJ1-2,CASSLVAGRYGYTF
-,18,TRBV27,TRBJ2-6,CASSSYRRAGSGANVLTF
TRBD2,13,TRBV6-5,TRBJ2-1,CASRLAANNEQFF
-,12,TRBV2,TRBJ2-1,CASKSVVRQQFF
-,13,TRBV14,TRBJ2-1,CASSQDWAGEQFF
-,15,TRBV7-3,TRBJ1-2,CASSLPLYRLGGYTF
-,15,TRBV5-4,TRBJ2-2,CASSLDVRSTGELFF
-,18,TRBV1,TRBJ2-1,CTSSQDCSGGSSYNEQFF
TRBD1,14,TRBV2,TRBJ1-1,CASRGQGMNTEAFF
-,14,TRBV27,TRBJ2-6,CASSFGTGANVLTF
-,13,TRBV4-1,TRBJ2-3,CASSQEPSDTQYF
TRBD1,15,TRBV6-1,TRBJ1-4,CASSAAGGQNEKLFF
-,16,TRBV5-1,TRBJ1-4,CASSPVLGAANEKLFF
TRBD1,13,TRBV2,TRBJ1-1,CASKDRGGTEAFF
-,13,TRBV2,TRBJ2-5,CASSQWVRRDQYF
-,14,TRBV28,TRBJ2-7,CASGGGHQTYEQYF
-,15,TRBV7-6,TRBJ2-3,CASSSRTGGTDTQYF
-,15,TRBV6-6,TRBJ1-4,CASSADSATNEKLFF
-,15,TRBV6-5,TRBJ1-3,CASRLDSNPGNTIYF
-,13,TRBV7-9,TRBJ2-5,CASSPGNQETQYF
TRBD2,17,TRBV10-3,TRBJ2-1,CASTTSGTPSSYNEQFF
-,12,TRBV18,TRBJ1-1,CASSDQNTEAFF